Listed below are T cell receptor beta chains from one sample, sequenced in a study of blood T cell repertoires in COVID-19. Sequencing was performed with immunoSEQ multiplex PCR; in TCRdb, only in-frame clones are kept and a portion is missing. This table has some 50,000 clones, 86% appearing once. Sequences were obtained from peripheral blood. These receptors were taken from a human donor in a cohort sampled during active COVID-19. Both conserved end residues are part of each CDR3. Each record gives: J gene, clone size, V gene, CDR3 protein. Size is omitted from some rows. Given values are once, few, many or a class for expanded clones.

j_gene: TRBJ1-4; abundance: -; v_gene: TRBV27; CDR3aa: CASRESGGGREKLFF
j_gene: TRBJ1-6; abundance: -; v_gene: TRBV7-2; CDR3aa: CASSLVTGNSPLHF
j_gene: TRBJ2-2; abundance: -; v_gene: TRBV9; CDR3aa: CASSQGRENTGELFF
j_gene: TRBJ2-7; abundance: -; v_gene: TRBV9; CDR3aa: CASSIRTDSYEQYF
j_gene: TRBJ1-5; abundance: -; v_gene: TRBV6-2/TRBV6-3; CDR3aa: CASSYARTALNQPQHF
j_gene: TRBJ2-1; abundance: -; v_gene: TRBV12-3/TRBV12-4; CDR3aa: CASSATSYEQFF
j_gene: TRBJ2-3; abundance: -; v_gene: TRBV6-5; CDR3aa: CASSRDSWGTDTQYF
j_gene: TRBJ2-1; abundance: few; v_gene: TRBV4-1; CDR3aa: CASSQPTSDAYNEQFF
j_gene: TRBJ2-3; abundance: -; v_gene: TRBV20-1; CDR3aa: CSASSHLGTDTQYF
j_gene: TRBJ2-7; abundance: -; v_gene: TRBV7-2; CDR3aa: CASSNGGIYEQYF
j_gene: TRBJ2-7; abundance: -; v_gene: TRBV20-1; CDR3aa: CSASRPGPHEQYF
j_gene: TRBJ1-4; abundance: once; v_gene: TRBV2; CDR3aa: CASSRQGAAGEKLFF
j_gene: TRBJ2-7; abundance: once; v_gene: TRBV5-1; CDR3aa: CASSLAWAGDVSEQYF
j_gene: TRBJ2-2; abundance: -; v_gene: TRBV18; CDR3aa: CASSRDQSGTSDGELFF
j_gene: TRBJ1-2; abundance: -; v_gene: TRBV30; CDR3aa: CAWRGKRLGDYGYTF
j_gene: TRBJ2-5; abundance: -; v_gene: TRBV19; CDR3aa: CASSLGTKRETQYF
j_gene: TRBJ2-1; abundance: -; v_gene: TRBV9; CDR3aa: CASSSPGAYNEQFF
j_gene: TRBJ1-6; abundance: -; v_gene: TRBV9; CDR3aa: CASSGRTGDNSPLHF
j_gene: TRBJ1-5; abundance: -; v_gene: TRBV6-2/TRBV6-3; CDR3aa: CASSYRGLSYSNQPQHF
j_gene: TRBJ1-4; abundance: -; v_gene: TRBV7-8; CDR3aa: CASSAPGQGYEKLFF
j_gene: TRBJ2-3; abundance: -; v_gene: TRBV7-2; CDR3aa: CASSLAGRGSGMDTQYF
j_gene: TRBJ1-4; abundance: -; v_gene: TRBV6-6; CDR3aa: CASSYSSGWPNEKLFF
j_gene: TRBJ1-6; abundance: -; v_gene: TRBV7-9; CDR3aa: CASSLALGFPYNSPLHF
j_gene: TRBJ2-7; abundance: -; v_gene: TRBV9; CDR3aa: CASSPQGYEQYF
j_gene: TRBJ1-4; abundance: -; v_gene: TRBV10-2; CDR3aa: CASTGGTGVEKLFF
j_gene: TRBJ2-1; abundance: -; v_gene: TRBV30; CDR3aa: CAWSVFLNANNEQFF
j_gene: TRBJ1-4; abundance: -; v_gene: TRBV4-3; CDR3aa: CASSQDKWTGRGKLFF
j_gene: TRBJ1-5; abundance: -; v_gene: TRBV7-8; CDR3aa: CASSLEQSFSNQPQHF
j_gene: TRBJ1-3; abundance: -; v_gene: TRBV7-8; CDR3aa: CASSPRQGANTIYF
j_gene: TRBJ2-6; abundance: -; v_gene: TRBV11-2; CDR3aa: CASSFGRRGGGANVLTF
j_gene: TRBJ1-2; abundance: -; v_gene: TRBV4-3; CDR3aa: CASRPGQGNYGYTF
j_gene: TRBJ2-7; abundance: -; v_gene: TRBV2; CDR3aa: CASSEVAFGSSYEQYF
j_gene: TRBJ2-7; abundance: -; v_gene: TRBV4-3; CDR3aa: CASSQDQLGSYEQYF
j_gene: TRBJ2-3; abundance: few; v_gene: TRBV7-7; CDR3aa: CASSELAGGRFDTQYF
j_gene: TRBJ2-1; abundance: -; v_gene: TRBV20-1; CDR3aa: CSASKSGRGNEQFF
j_gene: TRBJ2-3; abundance: -; v_gene: TRBV6-6; CDR3aa: CASSYGGRAADTQYF
j_gene: TRBJ2-1; abundance: -; v_gene: TRBV29-1; CDR3aa: CSVETGWGSYNEQFF
j_gene: TRBJ1-1; abundance: -; v_gene: TRBV7-6; CDR3aa: CASTSAGATEAFF
j_gene: TRBJ1-2; abundance: -; v_gene: TRBV5-5; CDR3aa: CASSLSATGGGYGYTF
j_gene: TRBJ2-1; abundance: -; v_gene: TRBV7-2; CDR3aa: CASSLRREGKYNEQFF
j_gene: TRBJ2-3; abundance: -; v_gene: TRBV5-1; CDR3aa: CASSLATSGNGDTQYF
j_gene: TRBJ1-2; abundance: -; v_gene: TRBV4-3; CDR3aa: CASSQDSGVGDGYTF
j_gene: TRBJ1-6; abundance: -; v_gene: TRBV15; CDR3aa: CATSSGQASSYNSPLHF
j_gene: TRBJ2-5; abundance: -; v_gene: TRBV4-1; CDR3aa: CASSQWGGGPQETQYF
j_gene: TRBJ2-6; abundance: -; v_gene: TRBV7-6; CDR3aa: CASSSSSGANVLTF
j_gene: TRBJ1-1; abundance: -; v_gene: TRBV18; CDR3aa: CASSQGVGMNTEAFF
j_gene: TRBJ2-1; abundance: -; v_gene: TRBV10-3; CDR3aa: CAISLLQHDNEQFF
j_gene: TRBJ1-4; abundance: -; v_gene: TRBV19; CDR3aa: CASSYGGGQHEKLFF
j_gene: TRBJ1-3; abundance: -; v_gene: TRBV6-1; CDR3aa: CASSVGNLQGSGNTIYF
j_gene: TRBJ2-3; abundance: -; v_gene: TRBV24-1; CDR3aa: CATSDNRGAGTDTQYF
j_gene: TRBJ2-3; abundance: -; v_gene: TRBV19; CDR3aa: CASSTGQGALDTQYF
j_gene: TRBJ2-3; abundance: -; v_gene: TRBV11-1; CDR3aa: CASSAGRGTDTQYF